A single sample gave rise to the 20 T cell receptor beta chains below, sequenced in a study of blood T cell repertoires in COVID-19. Clones were read by immunoSEQ multiplex PCR, and TCRdb kept only the in-frame ones, dropping some. The sample lists over 250,000 clones; 80% to 90% were seen once. Sequencing was done on a sample of peripheral blood. Source of these receptors: a woman in her 70s with acute or convalescent COVID-19.

This chain joins TRBV4-1 and TRBJ1-1, with D perhaps matching TRBD1 (5 bases). The V and J ends lost 2 bases and 0 bases respectively, with 10 bases between them. Per germline, CDR1 MGHRA and CDR2 YSYEKL. The CDR3 totals 15 residues. For the CDR3, the DNA is TGCGCCAGCAGCCAATTAGACAGACTGAACACTGAAGCTTTCTTT. As protein: CASSQLDRLNTEAFF.

This chain uses TRBV7-8 with TRBJ2-5; D might be TRBD1 (5 bases). Trimming took off 2 bases at V and 5 bases at J, with 15 bases between the two ends. Germline V lookup: CDR1 SGHVS, CDR2 FQNEAQ. This CDR3 spans 15 amino acids. CDR3 DNA: TGTGCCAGCAGCTTATCCGACAGCCCCTGGGAGACCCAGTACTTC. Protein sequence: CASSLSDSPWETQYF.

This sequence joins TRBV15 and TRBJ1-4; tentatively, D is TRBD1 (5 bases). Germline CDR1 and CDR2: LNHNV and YYDKDF (reference sequence). V gave up 0 bases and J gave up 3 bases, with 17 bases separating them. The CDR3 has 18 amino acids. The CDR3 here is CATSRDYGRETPNEKLFF. The CDR3 DNA sequence: TGTGCCACCAGCAGAGATTACGGCAGGGAAACGCCTAATGAAAAACTGTTTTTT.

V usage is TRBV6-5 and J usage is TRBJ1-1, with unresolved D. CDR3 length: 15 residues. Trimming pared 6 bases from V and 0 bases from J, leaving 14 bases between. CDR1 is MNHEY and CDR2 is SVGAGI in the germline V gene. CDR3 DNA: TGTGCCAGCAGCCCCATGGGCACGATGAACACTGAAGCTTTCTTT. This gives the protein CASSPMGTMNTEAFF.

This sequence joins TRBV6-2 or TRBV6-3 and TRBJ1-6; 8 nucleotides align to TRBD1. The V and J ends lost 6 bases and 1 base, in that order; junction bases with no gene match: 5. This CDR3 spans 16 amino acids. Germline V gives CDR1 MNHEY, CDR2 SVGEGT. CDR3 DNA: TGTGCCAGCAGCCGACAGGGGAAGTCCTATAATTCACCCCTCCACTTT. Translation: CASSRQGKSYNSPLHF.

The chain is built from TRBV6-4 and TRBJ1-5, with D unresolved. The ends were cut back, 3 bases at V and 1 base at J, with 13 bases in the middle. Looked up from germline, CDR1 is MRHNA and CDR2 is SNTAGT. The CDR3 is 16 residues long. CDR3 loop: CASSDGQERSNQPQHF. The DNA of the CDR3 is TGTGCCAGCAGTGATGGGCAGGAAAGGAGCAATCAGCCCCAGCATTTT.

The genes are TRBV5-1 and TRBJ2-7; 8 nucleotides agree with TRBD1. V gave up 4 bases and J gave up 5 bases; unmatched junction bases: 11. The germline V gene has CDR1 SGHRS and CDR2 YFSETQ. The CDR3 is 15 amino acids. The DNA of the CDR3 is TGCGCCAGCAGCCTGATCGAGGACAGGGATAACGAGCAGTACTTC. Translation gives CASSLIEDRDNEQYF. The variable domain in full, completed from reference TRBV5-1 and TRBJ2-7, reads KAGVTQTPRYLIKTRGQQVTLSCSPISGHRSVSWYQQTPGQGLQFLFEYFSETQRNKGNFPGRFSGRQFSNSRSEMNVSTLELGDSALYLCASSLIEDRDNEQYFGPGTRLTVT.

This chain links TRBV2 with TRBJ2-3, with a possible D match to TRBD2 (6 bases). Trimming took 6 bases from V and 6 from J, leaving 13 bases between them. Germline CDR1 reads SNHLY; CDR2 reads FYNNEI. This CDR3 has 13 residues. In DNA form, the CDR3 reads TGTGCCAGCAGGGGGGAGGTAGGGGATACGCAGTATTTT. Translation gives CASRGEVGDTQYF. Using reference TRBV2 and TRBJ2-3 for the parts outside the CDR3, the full variable domain is EPEVTQTPSHQVTQMGQEVILRCVPISNHLYFYWYRQILGQKVEFLVSFYNNEISEKSEIFDDQFSVERPDGSNFTLKIRSTKLEDSAMYFCASRGEVGDTQYFGPGTRLTVL.

This clone was seen only a few times. The chain uses TRBV7-9 and TRBJ2-2; D gene ambiguous. Germline CDR1 is SEHNR and CDR2 is FQNEAQ (reference sequence). The CDR3 runs to 12 residues. Trimming stripped 5 bases from V and 2 bases from J, with 3 bases between. The CDR3 bases are TGTGCCAGCAGCCTAAACACCGGGGAGCTGTTTTTT. The encoded protein is CASSLNTGELFF. The full variable domain, with the rest looked up from reference TRBV7-9 and TRBJ2-2, is DTGVSQNPRHKITKRGQNVTFRCDPISEHNRLYWYRQTLGQGPEFLTYFQNEAQLEKSRLLSDRFSAERPKGSFSTLEIQRTEQGDSAMYLCASSLNTGELFFGEGSRLTVL.

The V gene is TRBV6-1, the J gene TRBJ2-3, with D possibly matching TRBD1 (6 bases). This CDR3 comprises 13 residues. CDR1 is MNHNS and CDR2 is SASEGT in the germline V gene. Deletions cut 3 bases from V and 7 bases from J, with 11 bases between. This CDR3 is CASSEKDSYTQYF. Here the CDR3 DNA reads TGTGCCAGCAGTGAGAAGGACAGCTATACGCAGTATTTT.

Concerning this clone: The junction shows a germline mismatch at one end, possibly a read error. The genes are TRBV10-3 and TRBJ2-1; 7 bases match TRBD2. CDR1 and CDR2 (germline): ENHRY, SYGVKD. CDR3 length: 14 residues. The CDR3 sequence is CAIGEPAGPSEQFF. CDR3 bases: TGTGCCATCGGTGAGCCAGCGGGGCCGTCTGAGCAGTTCTTC.

This clone was observed a handful of times. V is TRBV6-1 and J is TRBJ1-1; D might be TRBD1 (5 bases). Germline V CDR1 and CDR2: MNHNS, SASEGT. V shed 8 bases and J shed 6 bases, with 13 bases lying between them. This CDR3 is built from 12 residues. CDR3 residues: CASCRRGAEAFF. CDR3 in DNA: TGTGCCAGCTGTCGTAGGGGTGCTGAAGCTTTCTTT.

The chain couples TRBV5-1 to TRBJ2-3, with a tentative D call TRBD2 (6 bases). Per germline, CDR1 SGHRS and CDR2 YFSETQ. V was shortened by 0 bases and J by 2 bases, with 10 bases between the two germline ends. The CDR3 consists of 15 residues. CDR3 loop: CASSLVRGNTDTQYF. In DNA form, the CDR3 reads TGCGCCAGCAGCTTGGTCCGGGGGAACACAGATACGCAGTATTTT.

The chain uses TRBV5-1 and TRBJ1-6; D not resolved. The germline V gene encodes CDR1 SGHRS and CDR2 YFSETQ. CDR3 length equals 15 residues. The V end was cut by 0 bases, the J end by 11 bases, with 15 bases between. CDR3 in DNA: TGCGCCAGCAGCTTGGGCATCACGGGTCTTACACCCCTCCACTTT. Protein: CASSLGITGLTPLHF.

The chain employs TRBV19 and TRBJ2-1, with TRBD2 as a possible D gene (6 bases). Trimming cost V 6 bases and J 1 base, with 13 bases left between them. This CDR3 is built from 15 residues. Germline V gene sequence: CDR1 LNHDA, CDR2 SQIVND (reference sequence). CDR3 bases: TGTGCCAGTAGCAAAACGGGGGATTCCTACAATGAGCAGTTCTTC. Protein sequence: CASSKTGDSYNEQFF.

The V gene is TRBV5-1, the J gene TRBJ2-1; 7 bases match TRBD2. V was pared by 0 bases and J by 3 bases, with 3 bases of the junction left unmatched. Germline V gene sequence: CDR1 SGHRS, CDR2 YFSETQ. CDR3 length: 15 amino acids. DNA of the CDR3: TGCGCCAGCAGCTTGGCTGGGGGGGACTACAATGAGCAGTTCTTC. Its protein product is CASSLAGGDYNEQFF.

This clone has just one count. The chain joins TRBV19 to TRBJ1-2, with a possible D match to TRBD1 (6 bases). Germline-derived CDR1 and CDR2 are LNHDA and SQIVND (reference sequence). There are 15 residues in the CDR3. V was clipped by 2 bases and J by 4 bases, with 14 bases between them. CDR3 DNA sequence: TGTGCCAGTAGTATAAGCCCGACAGGTCTCTATGGCTACACCTTC. This encodes CASSISPTGLYGYTF.

This clone was counted a few times. J is TRBJ1-2 and V is TRBV10-3; 9 nucleotides agree with TRBD1. V shed 0 bases and J 6 bases; nucleotides not matched to a gene: 2. This CDR3 contains 14 residues. The V gene's germline CDR1 is ENHRY and CDR2 SYGVKD. CDR3 loop: CAISESGTGNGYTF. The CDR3 DNA sequence: TGTGCCATCAGTGAGTCCGGGACAGGGAATGGCTACACCTTC.

In DNA form, the CDR3 reads TGCGCCAGCAGCTCGGACAGGGGTCAGCCCCAGCATTTT. Translated: CASSSDRGQPQHF. The V and J genes are TRBV5-1 and TRBJ1-5; TRBD1 matches 9 bases. CDR1 and CDR2 from the germline V gene are SGHRS and YFSETQ. Unmatched junction bases numbered 1, after V lost 3 bases and J lost 6 bases. The CDR3 runs to 13 residues.

Details on this clone: A read error may account for a junction end that differs from germline. The chain links TRBV18 to TRBJ1-4, with 7 positions matching TRBD1. CDR1 is KGHSH and CDR2 is LQKENI in the germline V gene. CDR3 size: 15 residues. This CDR3 reads CANSPTTGQIEKLFF. CDR3 in DNA: TGTGCCAACTCACCGACGACAGGGCAGATAGAAAAACTGTTTTTT.